The rows below give T cell receptor beta chains drawn from one sample of a study of cytotoxic CD8 clonotypes in ibrutinib-treated CLL. Some clones are missing from TCRdb's copy, which holds only in-frame ones; the method was immunoSEQ multiplex PCR. Found here are around 150,000 clones, nearly 90% of them singletons; the top ten hold about 3%. The sample here was PBMCs, taken at disease progression, from a patient treated with ibrutinib. Receptors were obtained from a human donor with chronic lymphocytic leukemia. Both conserved end residues are trimmed from each CDR3. Each record gives: J gene, V gene, CDR3 protein.

>TRBJ1-1|TRBV7-9
ASSLEDRGRAF
>TRBJ1-3|TRBV7-9
ASSLAFPRSSGNTIY
>TRBJ2-1|TRBV4-1
ASSQEWTSGSRNEQF
>TRBJ1-1|TRBV6-1
ASSTVEGGRTAF
>TRBJ2-1|TRBV7-2
ASSLAGAPDEQF
>TRBJ2-5|TRBV5-1
ASCGSGPESQY
>TRBJ1-2|TRBV5-1
ASSLLSTGTGGYT
>TRBJ2-1|TRBV9
ASGGASGRNEQF
>TRBJ2-7|TRBV11-2
ASSLDSGYFYEQY
>TRBJ1-5|TRBV28
ASSNNWQGQPQH
>TRBJ2-1|TRBV6-1
ASSEVQGLTEQF
>TRBJ2-7|TRBV7-2
ASSRPGQGASKSSYEQY
>TRBJ1-2|TRBV4-2
ASSQDRREINYGYT
>TRBJ1-2|TRBV5-1
ASSLAGNTGYGYT
>TRBJ1-5|TRBV18
ASSRGGQQPQH
>TRBJ2-1|TRBV27
ASSSLSSLKEYNEQF
>TRBJ2-7|TRBV29-1
SVGQQLKEY
>TRBJ2-7|TRBV5-1
ASSLDSRTSGRAYEQY
>TRBJ1-1|TRBV19
ASTPGRTVNTEAF
>TRBJ2-7|TRBV5-4
ASRSGGMDEQY